This record looks at one T cell receptor (beta chain) sequence and its context. These data originate in a study of T cell clones after liver transplantation. Trimming took 2 bases from V and 6 from J, leaving 14 bases between them. Germline CDR1 and CDR2: GTSNPN and SVGIG (reference sequence). The CDR3 loop spans 14 amino acids. TCRdb's copy holds only in-frame clones and misses some; the assay was immunoSEQ multiplex PCR. Among about 85,000 clones listed, roughly four fifths were seen once. This TCR was sampled from a human patient who received a liver transplant. These T cells may partly come from the graft donor. The material was CD4+ T cells from blood, obtained 45 to 46 months after liver transplant. The chain uses TRBV30 and TRBJ2-1; D is undetermined. The CDR3 DNA reads as TGTGCCTGGAGTATTCTGAGGAAAGGCAATGAGCAGTTCTTC. It specifies CAWSILRKGNEQFF.